The following is a TCR beta chain sequence with its context. V lost 1 base and J lost 7, with 8 bases in between. Germline CDR1 and CDR2: MGHRA and YSYEKL. This CDR3 has 13 residues. The data were obtained in a study of blood T cell repertoires in COVID-19. Authors' methods: Amplification from reference gene primers served as the basis for estimated nucleated cell counts. Sequencing used immunoSEQ multiplex PCR; TCRdb keeps in-frame clones, though not all of them. The DNA was the basis for D and trimming; V, J and clone size are from that table. The sample contains 150,000 to 200,000 clones, around 78% of which appear only once. Participant age was roughly 18 to 100 years, and participants resided in approximately 25 US areas. Clinical histories supplied by participants themselves formed the basis of cohort assignment. Each recovered donor of Cohort 3 presented with two negative PCRs, clearance, or symptom resolution.

Material: PBMCs or T cells enriched from blood (not recorded which). The chain recombines TRBV4-1 with TRBJ1-3; D ambiguous. This TCR derives from a woman in her 50s who had recovered from COVID-19. The CDR3 region is CASSQAGLNTIYF. The CDR3 bases are TGCGCCAGCAGCCAAGCCGGTTTGAACACCATATATTTT.